This T cell receptor beta chain was documented in a study of T cell responses to AZD1222 COVID-19 vaccine. Overall study results and limits: Nearly half of spike-specific TCRs reportedly target variant regions that are unmutated in the B.1.351 and B.1.1.7 variants. Across spike, vaccine-associated CD4 TCRs were found, dominant at 160-218 and 743-854. Only 5 to 7 individuals given AZD1222 were seropositive at baseline.

The germline gives CDR1 SNHLY, CDR2 FYNNEI. There are 23 residues in the CDR3. The V segment lost 5 bases and the J segment 4 bases; nucleotides outside the gene matches: 27. The repertoire was sequenced with immunoSEQ multiplex PCR; TCRdb's copy has only in-frame clones and lacks some. The sample has approximately 100,000 clones, approximately 86% seen once. With respect to this clone: As yet, its antigen is unknown.

The source is an adult in good health. Sequenced here: peripheral blood, sampled on day 0 of AZD1222 vaccination. The chain uses TRBV2 and TRBJ2-2, with 11 nucleotides matching TRBD2. The CDR3 protein is CASSSRITSGSSSPPICTGELFF. CDR3 sequence (DNA): TGTGCCAGCAGTTCCCGAATAACTAGCGGGAGTTCGAGTCCCCCTATTTGCACCGGGGAGCTGTTTTTT.